This T cell receptor (beta chain) was obtained from a study of T cells in localized non-small cell lung cancer. General study points: A median of approximately 60 of the top 100 tumor clones appeared in adjacent lung, which was paired and uninvolved.

Turning to this clone: Its antigen is still unknown.

Adjacent lung was taken at least 2 cm from the tumor margin, free of atypia. TCRdb's table, derived via immunoSEQ multiplex PCR, lists solely in-frame clones and lacks some. The sample records around 2,000 clones, 20% to 25% being singletons. The length of the CDR3 is 12 residues. Germline values: CDR1 LNHDA, CDR2 SQIVND (reference sequence). The ends were cut back, 6 bases at V and 4 bases at J, with 7 bases in the middle. Specimen: normal lung tissue next to the tumor, collected before any cancer treatment. The sequence was obtained from a man aged 40 to 70 with stage I squamous cell lung carcinoma. The chain carries TRBV19 and TRBJ2-1; D gene ambiguous. CDR3 DNA sequence: TGTGCCAGTAGCTCCGGATACAATGAGCAGTTCTTC. Protein: CASSSGYNEQFF.